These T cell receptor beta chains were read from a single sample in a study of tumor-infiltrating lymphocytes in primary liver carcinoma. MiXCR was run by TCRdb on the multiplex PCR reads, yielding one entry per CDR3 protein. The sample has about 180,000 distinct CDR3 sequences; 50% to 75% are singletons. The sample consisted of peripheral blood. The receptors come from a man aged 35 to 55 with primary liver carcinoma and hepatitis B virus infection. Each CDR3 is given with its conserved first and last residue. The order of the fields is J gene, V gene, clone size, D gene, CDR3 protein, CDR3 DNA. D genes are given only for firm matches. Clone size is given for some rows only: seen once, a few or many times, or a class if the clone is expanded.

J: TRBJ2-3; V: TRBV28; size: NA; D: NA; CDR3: CASSVSVDTQYF; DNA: TGTGCCAGCAGTGTTTCAGTAGATACGCAGTATTTT
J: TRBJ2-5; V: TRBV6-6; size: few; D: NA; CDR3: CASSLLGGEETQYF; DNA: TGTGCCAGCAGTTTACTCGGGGGCGAAGAGACCCAGTACTTC
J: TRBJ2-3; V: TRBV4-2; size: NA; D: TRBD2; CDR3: CASSQDLAGGADTQYF; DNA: TGTGCCAGCAGCCAAGATTTAGCGGGAGGTGCAGATACGCAGTATTTT
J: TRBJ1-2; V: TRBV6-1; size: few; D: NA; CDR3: CASSEAQREPNYGYTF; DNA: TGTGCCAGCAGTGAAGCGCAACGGGAGCCTAACTATGGCTACACCTTC
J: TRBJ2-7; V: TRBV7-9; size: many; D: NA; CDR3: CASQAAASWGEQYF; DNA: TGTGCCAGCCAGGCAGCCGCGTCTTGGGGCGAGCAGTACTTC
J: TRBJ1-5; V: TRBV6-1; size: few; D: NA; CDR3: CASSGTVGQPQHF; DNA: TGTGCCAGCAGTGGGACGGTTGGACAGCCCCAGCATTTT
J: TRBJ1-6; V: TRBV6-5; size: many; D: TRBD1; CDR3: CASSTQGDSPLHF; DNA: TGTGCCAGCAGCACTCAGGGGGATTCACCCCTCCACTTT
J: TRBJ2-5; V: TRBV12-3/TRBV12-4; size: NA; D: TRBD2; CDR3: CASSSAGRVQETQYF; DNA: TGTGCCAGCAGCTCAGCAGGGAGGGTTCAAGAGACCCAGTACTTC
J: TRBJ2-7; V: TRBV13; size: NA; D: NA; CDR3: CASSLLGGYEQYF; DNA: TGTGCCAGCAGCTTACTTGGGGGTTACGAGCAGTACTTC
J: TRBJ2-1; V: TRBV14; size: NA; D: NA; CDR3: CASSRQVLSGGPDQFF; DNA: TGTGCCAGCAGCCGCCAGGTCCTCTCCGGGGGTCCGGACCAGTTCTTC
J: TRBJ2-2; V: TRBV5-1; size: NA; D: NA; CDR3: CASSLHHRTNTGELFF; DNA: TGCGCCAGCAGCTTACATCACAGGACGAACACCGGGGAGCTGTTTTTT
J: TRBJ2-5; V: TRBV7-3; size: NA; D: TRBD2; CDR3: CASSLGEGRGETQYF; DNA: TGTGCCAGCAGCTTGGGGGAGGGCCGCGGGGAGACCCAGTACTTC
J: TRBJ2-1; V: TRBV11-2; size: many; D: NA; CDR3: CASSSSSVSGNEQFF; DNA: TGTGCCAGCAGCTCCTCTAGCGTTTCGGGAAATGAGCAGTTCTTC
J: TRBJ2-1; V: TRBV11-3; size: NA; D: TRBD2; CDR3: CASSLSGTSGRCERFF; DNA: TGTGCCAGCAGCCTATCAGGGACTAGCGGGAGATGTGAGCGGTTCTTC
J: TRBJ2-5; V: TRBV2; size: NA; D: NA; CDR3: CAGAGLKWETQYF; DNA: TGTGCAGGGGCGGGCCTAAAGTGGGAGACCCAGTACTTC
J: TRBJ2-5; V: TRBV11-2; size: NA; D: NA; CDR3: CASSLTNGETQYF; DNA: TGTGCCAGCAGCTTAACGAACGGGGAGACCCAGTACTTC
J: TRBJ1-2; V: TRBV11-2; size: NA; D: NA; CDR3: CASSPGRDESYGYTF; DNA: TGTGCCAGCAGTCCCGGGAGGGACGAGAGCTATGGCTACACCTTC
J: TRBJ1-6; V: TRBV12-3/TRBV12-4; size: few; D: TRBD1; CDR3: CASSLQGGSGNSPLHF; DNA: TGTGCCAGCAGTCTACAGGGGGGGAGTGGTAATTCACCCCTCCACTTT
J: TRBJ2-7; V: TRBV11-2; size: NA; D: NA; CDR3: CASSLGGGVRYF; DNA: TGTGCCAGCAGCTTAGGGGGGGGCGTGCGGTACTTC
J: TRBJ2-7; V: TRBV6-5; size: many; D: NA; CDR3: CASSQGGSYEQYF; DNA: TGTGCCAGCAGCCAAGGGGGTTCGTACGAGCAGTACTTC
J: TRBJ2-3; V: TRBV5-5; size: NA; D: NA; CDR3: CAGSPGPVGDTQYF; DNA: TGTGCCGGCAGCCCCGGGCCCGTCGGAGATACGCAATATTTT
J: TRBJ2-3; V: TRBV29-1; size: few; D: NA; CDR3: CSVGGHTDTQYF; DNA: TGCAGCGTTGGAGGGCACACAGATACGCAGTATTTT
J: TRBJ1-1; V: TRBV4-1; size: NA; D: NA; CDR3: CASSSRTGWAFF; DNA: TGCGCCAGCAGCTCAAGGACGGGATGGGCATTCTTT
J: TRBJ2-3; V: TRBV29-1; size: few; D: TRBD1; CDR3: CSVSQGALADTQYF; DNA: TGCAGCGTTTCCCAGGGGGCGCTAGCAGATACGCAGTATTTT
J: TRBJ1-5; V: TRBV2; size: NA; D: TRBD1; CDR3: CASRGGQGIFWPQHF; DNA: TGTGCCAGCAGGGGGGGACAGGGGATATTCTGGCCCCAGCATTTT
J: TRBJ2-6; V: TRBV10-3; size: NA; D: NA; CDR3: CAISGGTVSWADVLTF; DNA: TGTGCCATCAGTGGCGGGACAGTCTCTTGGGCCGACGTCCTGACTTTC
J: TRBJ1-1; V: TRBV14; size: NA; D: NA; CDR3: CASSQVTWAEAFF; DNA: TGTGCCAGCAGCCAAGTCACGTGGGCTGAAGCTTTCTTT
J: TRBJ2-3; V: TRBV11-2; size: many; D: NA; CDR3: CASSLVLTLLKTRDTQYF; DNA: TGTGCCAGCAGCCTCGTCCTGACTCTACTTAAGACTAGAGATACGCAGTATTTT
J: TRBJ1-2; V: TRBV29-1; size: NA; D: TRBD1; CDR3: CSVLQGDYGYTF; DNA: TGCAGCGTTTTACAGGGGGACTATGGCTACACCTTC
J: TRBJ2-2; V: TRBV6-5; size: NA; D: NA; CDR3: CASSYGLGNNGELFF; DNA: TGTGCCAGCAGTTACGGCCTAGGGAACAACGGGGAGCTGTTTTTT
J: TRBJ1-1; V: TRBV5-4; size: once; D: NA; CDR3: CASNLAGIHTEAFF; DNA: TGTGCCAGCAACTTGGCGGGCATCCACACTGAAGCTTTCTTT
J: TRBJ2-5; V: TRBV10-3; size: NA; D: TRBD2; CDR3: CAISENGRETQHF; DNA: TGTGCCATCAGTGAGAATGGGCGGGAGACCCAGCACTTC
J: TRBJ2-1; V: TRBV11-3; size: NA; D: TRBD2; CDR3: CASSRSSGNVYNEQFF; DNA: TGTGCCAGCAGCAGGAGTAGCGGGAATGTGTACAATGAGCAGTTCTTC
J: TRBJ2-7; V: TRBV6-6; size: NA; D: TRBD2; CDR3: CASSPQSGGHYEQYF; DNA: TGTGCCAGCAGCCCACAGAGCGGGGGGCACTACGAGCAGTACTTC
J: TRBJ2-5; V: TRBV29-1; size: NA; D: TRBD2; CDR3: CSVGARGAQYF; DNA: TGCAGCGTTGGGGCTCGGGGGGCCCAGTACTTC
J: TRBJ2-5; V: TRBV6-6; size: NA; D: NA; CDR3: CSSSYSVETQYF; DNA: TGTTCCAGCAGTTACTCGGTGGAGACCCAGTACTTC
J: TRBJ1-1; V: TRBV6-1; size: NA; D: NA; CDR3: CASSGLGTVNTEAFF; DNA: TGTGCCAGCAGTGGCCTAGGGACGGTGAACACTGAAGCTTTCTTT
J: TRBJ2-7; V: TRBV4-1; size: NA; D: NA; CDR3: CASSQRWRAGEQYF; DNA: TGCGCCAGCAGCCAGAGGTGGAGAGCGGGCGAGCAGTACTTC
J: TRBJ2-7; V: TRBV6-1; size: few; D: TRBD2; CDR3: CASTLGASGYSYEQYF; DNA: TGTGCCAGCACCCTGGGGGCTAGCGGGTACTCCTACGAGCAGTACTTC
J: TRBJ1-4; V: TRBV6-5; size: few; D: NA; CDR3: CACSLHPNEKLFF; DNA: TGTGCCTGCAGCCTTCATCCCAATGAAAAACTGTTTTTT
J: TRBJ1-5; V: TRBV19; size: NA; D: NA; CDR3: CASRGQNNQPQHF; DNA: TGTGCCAGTAGAGGACAAAACAATCAGCCCCAGCATTTT
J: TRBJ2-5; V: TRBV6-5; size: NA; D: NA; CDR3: CANRTGNGKETQYF; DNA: TGTGCCAACCGCACGGGGAACGGGAAAGAGACCCAGTACTTC
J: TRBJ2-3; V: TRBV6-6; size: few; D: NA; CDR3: CASSLTDTDTQYF; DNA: TGTGCCAGCAGTTTGACAGACACAGATACGCAGTATTTT
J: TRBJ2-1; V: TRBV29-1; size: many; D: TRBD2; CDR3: CSVEDFRLAVNNEQFF; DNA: TGCAGCGTTGAAGATTTTAGACTAGCGGTCAACAATGAGCAGTTCTTC
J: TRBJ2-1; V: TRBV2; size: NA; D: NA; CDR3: CASQGGGDYNEQFF; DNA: TGTGCCAGCCAGGGGGGCGGGGATTACAATGAGCAGTTCTTC
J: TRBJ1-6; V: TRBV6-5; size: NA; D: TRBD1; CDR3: CASSPVPGQGSNSPLHF; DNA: TGTGCCAGCAGCCCCGTTCCGGGACAGGGGTCTAATTCACCCCTCCACTTT